This T cell receptor beta chain appears in the sequencing data of a study of technical replicates of blood from a few donors. Germline values: CDR1 MDHEN, CDR2 SYDVKM. V lost 3 bases, J lost 1 base, and 16 bases lay in between. The CDR3 length is 17 residues. Sequenced by immunoSEQ multiplex PCR; TCRdb stores in-frame clones only, minus some. The sample includes 74,000 or so clones, approximately 96% seen only once; the top ten take under 0.2%. The TCR sequence derives from a human donor in good health. V is TRBV28 and J is TRBJ2-4; D might be TRBD2 (5 bases). The material sequenced was T cells isolated from PBMCs. The CDR3 spells CASSLSGIQGAKNIQYF. The CDR3 DNA sequence: TGTGCCAGCAGTTTGTCGGGAATCCAAGGGGCCAAAAACATTCAGTACTTC.